The next 12 T cell receptor beta chains were all read from a single sample in a study of blood T cell repertoires in COVID-19. The assay was immunoSEQ multiplex PCR, and TCRdb's table has in-frame clones only and misses some. The table has a few hundred thousand clones, approximately 84% seen once. The specimen sequenced was PBMCs or T cells enriched from blood (not recorded which). All receptors derive from a woman aged 18-29 years who had recovered from COVID-19.

The J gene is TRBJ1-5, the V gene TRBV19; D ambiguous. Trimming pared 9 bases from V and 7 bases from J, leaving 16 bases between. In germline, CDR1 is LNHDA, CDR2 SQIVND (reference sequence). CDR3 length: 13 residues. CDR3 coding DNA: TGTGCCAGATGGAAGGCTGGAGAGCAGCCCCAGCATTTT. Encoded protein: CARWKAGEQPQHF.

The chain combines TRBV5-1 with TRBJ1-2, with a weak D call TRBD1 (6 bases). This CDR3 has 12 residues. Trimming took off 1 base at V and 7 bases at J, with 8 bases between the two ends. Germline-derived CDR1 and CDR2 are SGHRS and YFSETQ. The CDR3 is CASSLTGSGYTF. DNA for the CDR3: TGCGCCAGCAGCTTGACAGGGAGTGGCTACACCTTC.

The V gene is TRBV27, the J gene TRBJ1-2; D gene ambiguous. V was cut by 4 bases and J by 10 bases, with 16 bases left in between. In germline, CDR1 is MNHEY, CDR2 SMNVEV (reference sequence). This CDR3 is built from 13 residues. DNA of the CDR3: TGTGCCAGCAGTTACGCCCCACCTTACACCTACACCTTC. Amino acids: CASSYAPPYTYTF.

The chain recombines TRBV2 with TRBJ1-1, with 8 bases lining up with TRBD1. This CDR3 region has 15 residues. Per the germline V gene, CDR1 is SNHLY and CDR2 is FYNNEI. V was pared by 6 bases and J by 2 bases, with 8 bases of the junction left unmatched. CDR3 in DNA: TGTGCCAGCAGATTTACGGGACAGGCTAACACTGAAGCTTTCTTT. It translates to CASRFTGQANTEAFF.

The chain is built from TRBV21-1 and TRBJ1-5. TRBV21-1 is shown as a pseudogene. The CDR3 runs 15 residues. CDR3 protein: CASSKGGGNNQPQHF. For the CDR3, the DNA is TGTGCCAGCAGCAAAGGTGGCGGGAACAATCAGCCCCAGCATTTT.

This clone was seen a single time. The J gene is TRBJ1-2, the V gene TRBV27, with TRBD1 matching over 10 bases. Unmatched junction bases numbered 13, after V lost 7 bases and J lost 5 bases. The CDR3 is 16 amino acids. Germline lookup yields CDR1 MNHEY and CDR2 SMNVEV (reference sequence). CDR3 loop: CASTLKATGGFYGYTF. The CDR3 nucleotides are TGTGCCAGCACCTTAAAAGCGACAGGGGGCTTTTATGGCTACACCTTC.

The rearrangement links TRBV5-1 to TRBJ1-5; TRBD1 might be the D (6 bases). Trimming pared 2 bases from V and 2 bases from J, leaving 17 bases between. Germline CDR1 reads SGHRS; CDR2 reads YFSETQ. The CDR3 covers 17 residues. The CDR3 DNA is TGCGCCAGCAGCTTTCTTCCGTACAGGGCCGGCAATCAGCCCCAGCATTTT. It yields the protein CASSFLPYRAGNQPQHF. The whole variable domain, remainder taken from reference TRBV5-1 and TRBJ1-5, is KAGVTQTPRYLIKTRGQQVTLSCSPISGHRSVSWYQQTPGQGLQFLFEYFSETQRNKGNFPGRFSGRQFSNSRSEMNVSTLELGDSALYLCASSFLPYRAGNQPQHFGDGTRLSIL.

The chain links TRBV27 to TRBJ1-2; 7 bases agree with TRBD1. CDR3 length equals 20 residues. V dropped 5 bases and J dropped 4; count of bases not matched to a gene: 25. Germline lookup yields CDR1 MNHEY and CDR2 SMNVEV (reference sequence). The CDR3 sequence is CASSISIEDRRGETFYGYTF. The DNA for the CDR3 is TGTGCCAGCAGTATCAGTATAGAGGACAGGCGGGGGGAAACATTCTATGGCTACACCTTC.

The gene calls are TRBV5-1 and TRBJ2-5; D uncertain. V dropped 0 bases and J dropped 5 bases, with 8 bases sitting between them. Germline CDR1 is SGHRS and CDR2 is YFSETQ. The CDR3 length is 13 residues. The CDR3: CASSLDVRETQYF. The CDR3 DNA is TGCGCCAGCAGCTTGGACGTCCGGGAGACCCAGTACTTC.

The chain uses TRBV6-5 and TRBJ1-1; TRBD1 might be the D (5 bases). The V gene's germline CDR1 is MNHEY and CDR2 SVGAGI. The CDR3 is 13 amino acids. V lost 6 bases, J lost 11 bases, and 19 bases lay in between. For the CDR3, the DNA is TGTGCCAGCAGCCTCTTTCGTGGGGCAGACGCTTTCTTT. This translates into CASSLFRGADAFF.

The chain uses TRBV28 and TRBJ1-4, with a possible D match to TRBD1 (6 bases). This CDR3 has 15 residues. Trimming took 8 bases from V and 5 from J, leaving 18 bases between them. Germline V gene data show CDR1 as MDHEN and CDR2 as SYDVKM. CDR3 amino acids: CASHATGWGNEKLFF. DNA of the CDR3: TGTGCCAGCCACGCCACAGGGTGGGGCAATGAAAAACTGTTTTTT.

The gene calls are TRBV19 and TRBJ1-6; 7 bases line up with TRBD1. With 0 bases clipped from V and 14 bases from J, the junction kept 7 bases outside the gene matches. From germline, CDR1 is LNHDA and CDR2 SQIVND (reference sequence). This CDR3 region has 14 residues. CDR3 DNA: TGTGCCAGTAGTATAGACAGGGGGTACAGCTCCCTCCACTTT. This translates into CASSIDRGYSSLHF. Combining the CDR3 with reference TRBV19 and TRBJ1-6 gives the whole variable domain DGGITQSPKYLFRKEGQNVTLSCEQNLNHDAMYWYRQDPGQGLRLIYYSQIVNDFQKGDIAEGYSVSREKKESFPLTVTSAQKNPTAFYLCASSIDRGYSSLHFGNGTRLTVT.